These T cell receptor beta chains were read from a single sample in a study of blood T cell repertoires in COVID-19. The table came from immunoSEQ multiplex PCR; TCRdb's copy has only in-frame clones and leaves some out. The sample has tens of thousands of clones; roughly 89% are singletons. The sample was peripheral blood. The source is a man aged 50-60 years with acute or convalescent COVID-19. CDR3s include the opening cysteine and the closing phenylalanine or tryptophan. A D gene is named only where the DNA matches it firmly. The size field is filled for only some rows; it gives once, few, many or a size class.

cdr3_nt: TGTGCCAGCAGTGGGACTAGCGGCTCCTACAATGAGCAGTTCTTC
cdr3_aa: CASSGTSGSYNEQFF
v_call: TRBV2
j_call: TRBJ2-1
clone_size: few
d_call: TRBD2
cdr3_length: 15

cdr3_nt: TGCGCCAGCAGCCACAGGGTAGGCACCGGGGAGCTGTTTTTT
cdr3_aa: CASSHRVGTGELFF
v_call: TRBV4-3
j_call: TRBJ2-2
clone_size: NA
d_call: NA
cdr3_length: 14

cdr3_nt: TGTGCCAGTAGTATAGGGGACAGGCCGAAAGGAAACACCATATATTTT
cdr3_aa: CASSIGDRPKGNTIYF
v_call: TRBV19
j_call: TRBJ1-3
clone_size: NA
d_call: TRBD1
cdr3_length: 16

cdr3_nt: TGTGCCAGTAGTTTGGGACAGGGCTCGGAGACCCAGTACTTC
cdr3_aa: CASSLGQGSETQYF
v_call: TRBV19
j_call: TRBJ2-5
clone_size: NA
d_call: TRBD1
cdr3_length: 14

cdr3_nt: TGTGCCAGCAGCACAGGCCGAGAGACCCAGTACTTC
cdr3_aa: CASSTGRETQYF
v_call: TRBV7-9
j_call: TRBJ2-5
clone_size: NA
d_call: NA
cdr3_length: 12

cdr3_nt: TGTGCCAGCAGCCTCCCCCGGGGGGCTGGTGCAGAGACCCAGTACTTC
cdr3_aa: CASSLPRGAGAETQYF
v_call: TRBV11-2
j_call: TRBJ2-5
clone_size: NA
d_call: NA
cdr3_length: 16

cdr3_nt: TGCGCCAGCAGCCAAGTCTACGGGAGCTACAATGAGCAGTTCTTC
cdr3_aa: CASSQVYGSYNEQFF
v_call: TRBV4-1
j_call: TRBJ2-1
clone_size: NA
d_call: NA
cdr3_length: 15

cdr3_nt: TGCAGCGTTGAAGTGAATGGCGGGAGCCCAGATACGCAGTATTTT
cdr3_aa: CSVEVNGGSPDTQYF
v_call: TRBV29-1
j_call: TRBJ2-3
clone_size: NA
d_call: TRBD2
cdr3_length: 15

cdr3_nt: TGTGCCAGCAGTTTAAGGGGTCAGGGATCCTACACCTTC
cdr3_aa: CASSLRGQGSYTF
v_call: TRBV12-3/TRBV12-4
j_call: TRBJ1-2
clone_size: once
d_call: NA
cdr3_length: 13

cdr3_nt: TGTGCCAGCAGTTTAATGACTAGCGGGAGGTACAATGAGCAGTTCTTC
cdr3_aa: CASSLMTSGRYNEQFF
v_call: TRBV28
j_call: TRBJ2-1
clone_size: few
d_call: TRBD2
cdr3_length: 16

cdr3_nt: TGTGCCTGGAGTGGACGGACAGCGAATAATGAAAAACTGTTTTTT
cdr3_aa: CAWSGRTANNEKLFF
v_call: TRBV30
j_call: TRBJ1-4
clone_size: once
d_call: NA
cdr3_length: 15

cdr3_nt: TGTGCCAGCAGCTTCACAGGGGGCAGGGGCTATGGCTACACCTTC
cdr3_aa: CASSFTGGRGYGYTF
v_call: TRBV7-2
j_call: TRBJ1-2
clone_size: NA
d_call: TRBD1
cdr3_length: 15

cdr3_nt: TGCGCCAGCAGCCGAACGAGCGGGAGTCTGGGTGAGCAGTTCTTC
cdr3_aa: CASSRTSGSLGEQFF
v_call: TRBV5-1
j_call: TRBJ2-1
clone_size: NA
d_call: TRBD2
cdr3_length: 15

cdr3_nt: TGCGCCAGCAGGTTTCAGGTGGGAGATACGCAGTATTTT
cdr3_aa: CASRFQVGDTQYF
v_call: TRBV5-1
j_call: TRBJ2-3
clone_size: NA
d_call: NA
cdr3_length: 13